In its sample, the clone carrying this T cell receptor beta chain was seen many times. The sample originates from a study of T-cell reconstitution after alpha-beta-depleted transplantation in children. Unique molecular identifiers featured in how the TCRbeta library was prepared. TCRdb used MiXCR to reprocess the PCR reads, holding one entry per CDR3 protein. The repertoire holds a few hundred thousand distinct CDR3 sequences, with approximately 10% as singletons. The germline V gene encodes CDR1 SQVTM and CDR2 ANQGSEA. Trimming cost V 4 bases and J 7 bases; bases outside gene matches: 12. The CDR3 extends over 14 amino acids.

The V call is TRBV29-1, the J call TRBJ2-7; 8 nucleotides match TRBD1. The source of this sequence is a human donor who donated a stem cell graft to a child with acute lymphoblastic leukemia. The specimen comprised PBMCs from the stem cell graft donor, sampled from the stem cell graft. CDR3 in amino acids: CSVGRIDRGDEQYF. In DNA, the CDR3 is TGCAGCGTTGGCCGAATTGACAGGGGCGATGAGCAGTACTTC.